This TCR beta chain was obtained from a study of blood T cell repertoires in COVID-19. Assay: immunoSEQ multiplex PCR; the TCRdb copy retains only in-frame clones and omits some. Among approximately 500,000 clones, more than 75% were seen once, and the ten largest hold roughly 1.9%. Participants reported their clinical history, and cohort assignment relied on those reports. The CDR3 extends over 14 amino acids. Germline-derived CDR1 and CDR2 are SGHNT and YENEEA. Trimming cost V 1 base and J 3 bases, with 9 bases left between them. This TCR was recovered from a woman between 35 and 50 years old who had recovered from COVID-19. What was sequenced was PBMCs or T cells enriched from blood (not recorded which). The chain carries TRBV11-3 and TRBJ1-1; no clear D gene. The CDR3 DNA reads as TGTGCCAGCAGCTTAGCTTGGAGGGACACTGAAGCTTTCTTT. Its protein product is CASSLAWRDTEAFF. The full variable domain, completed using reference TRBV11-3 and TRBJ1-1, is EAGVVQSPRYKIIEKKQPVAFWCNPISGHNTLYWYLQNLGQGPELLIRYENEEAVDDSQLPKDRFSAERLKGVDSTLKIQPAELGDSAVYLCASSLAWRDTEAFFGQGTRLTVV.